These 8 T cell receptor beta chains were all obtained from the same sample, sequenced in a study of PD-1 blockade in classical Hodgkin lymphoma (dated by TCRdb to about 2020). Libraries were prepared through the immunoSEQ multiplex PCR assay. TCRdb provides this immuneACCESS table in a form limited to in-frame rearrangements. Some clones are lacking; in checked studies, under half of them reflect an unresolved V gene, and why the rest are absent is not known. The sample table records about 24,000 clones; roughly 80% of these occur just once. Clones ranked in the top ten supply approximately 6.7% of the sample. The label giving this sample's time point can be read as: cycle 1 day 1 (C1D1), immediately before nivolumab initiation. All trial patients had relapsed after autologous stem cell transplantation, with cohorts A, B and C differing in prior brentuximab vedotin exposure. The sample consisted of peripheral blood mononuclear cells (PBMCs), taken at baseline. Receptors originate from a human donor with classical Hodgkin lymphoma.

This rearrangement joins TRBV5-1 to TRBJ1-6; TRBD1 matches 8 bases. The CDR3 has 17 residues. Trimming at V came to 0 bases and at J to 8 bases, leaving 10 bases not matched to a gene. Germline CDR1 and CDR2: SGHRS and YFSETQ. CDR3 nucleotide sequence: TGCGCCAGCAGCTTGGGCATTCCGGGACAGGCCGATTCACCCCTCCACTTT. As protein: CASSLGIPGQADSPLHF.

This chain joins TRBV9 and TRBJ2-3; no definite D call. The CDR3 is 12 residues long. V was shortened by 0 bases and J by 5 bases, with 4 bases between the two germline ends. CDR1 and CDR2 (germline): SGDLS, YYNGEE. Here the CDR3 reads CASSVDQDTQYF. The CDR3 DNA is TGTGCCAGCAGCGTAGATCAAGATACGCAGTATTTT.

The V gene is TRBV19, the J gene TRBJ1-5; no reliable D call. Germline CDR1 and CDR2: LNHDA and SQIVND (reference sequence). Trimming removed 3 bases from V and 6 bases from J, with 12 bases in between. The CDR3 spans 14 residues. The CDR3 coding sequence is TGTGCCAGTAGTATGCGGTCCAAAGCTCAGCCCCAGCATTTT. Residues: CASSMRSKAQPQHF. The complete variable domain, with remaining parts taken from reference TRBV19 and TRBJ1-5, reads DGGITQSPKYLFRKEGQNVTLSCEQNLNHDAMYWYRQDPGQGLRLIYYSQIVNDFQKGDIAEGYSVSREKKESFPLTVTSAQKNPTAFYLCASSMRSKAQPQHFGDGTRLSIL.

This clone was found a few times. This chain connects TRBV1 to TRBJ1-3. TRBV1 is described as a pseudogene. This CDR3 comprises 16 residues. CDR3 DNA: TGCACCAGCAGCCACTCCAGGGGGGGCTCTGGAAACACCATATATTTT. Its protein is CTSSHSRGGSGNTIYF.

The gene calls are TRBV11-1 and TRBJ1-1; 8 bases align to TRBD1. CDR1 is SGHAT, CDR2 FQDESV, per germline (reference sequence). The J segment lost 6 bases and the V segment lost 1 base, leaving 7 bases of the junction unmatched. The CDR3 sequence is 15 residues long. The CDR3 DNA sequence: TGTGCCAGCAGCTTAGGGACAGGGAGAGAAGCTGAAGCTTTCTTT. Translated: CASSLGTGREAEAFF.

The chain joins TRBV18 to TRBJ2-4; no clear D. The germline V gene has CDR1 KGHSH and CDR2 LQKENI. Trimming left V 6 bases short and J 5 bases short, with 11 bases between. The length of the CDR3 is 13 residues. CDR3 sequence (DNA): TGTGCCAGCTCGCTAGAAATGGAAAACATTCAGTACTTC. Protein: CASSLEMENIQYF.

There are a few counts of this clone. The gene calls are TRBV4-3 and TRBJ1-4, with TRBD1 as a possible D gene (6 bases). The CDR3 spans 15 residues. Trimming took 4 bases from V and 0 from J, leaving 9 bases between them. Germline-derived CDR1 and CDR2 are LGHNA and YSLEER. The CDR3 reads CASSPRTATNEKLFF. In nucleotides, the CDR3 is TGCGCCAGCAGCCCCCGGACAGCAACTAATGAAAAACTGTTTTTT.

This chain connects TRBV27 to TRBJ2-2; tentatively, D is TRBD1 (6 bases). The CDR3 is 16 residues long. V lost 7 bases, J lost 0 bases, and 15 bases lay in between. Germline V CDR1 and CDR2: MNHEY, SMNVEV (reference sequence). The CDR3 here is CASTLGHSANTGELFF. CDR3 coding DNA: TGTGCCAGCACCCTGGGACACTCCGCGAACACCGGGGAGCTGTTTTTT.